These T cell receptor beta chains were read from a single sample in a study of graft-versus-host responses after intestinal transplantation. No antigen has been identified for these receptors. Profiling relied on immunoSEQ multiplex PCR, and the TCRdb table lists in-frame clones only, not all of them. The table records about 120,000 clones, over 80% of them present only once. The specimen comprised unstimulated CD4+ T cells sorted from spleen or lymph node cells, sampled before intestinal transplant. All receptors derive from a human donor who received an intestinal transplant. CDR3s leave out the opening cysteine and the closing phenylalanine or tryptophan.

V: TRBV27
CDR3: ASSLDRRAQPQH

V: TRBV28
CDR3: ASTVRNEQY

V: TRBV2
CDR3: ASSVGEYEQY

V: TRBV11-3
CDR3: ASSLGVVGTTDTQY

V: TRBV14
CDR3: ASSRWTDYYEQY

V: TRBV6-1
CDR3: ASSLAGATIQY

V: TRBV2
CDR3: ASRRQTMNTEAF

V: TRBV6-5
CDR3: ASSYGGVGNTEAF

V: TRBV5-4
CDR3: ASSLEGVREQY

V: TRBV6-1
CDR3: ASRDPAGNSPLH

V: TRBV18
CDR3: ASSPRGGNEQY

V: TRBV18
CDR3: ASSPLLPENTGELF

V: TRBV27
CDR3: ASSQRSEKLF

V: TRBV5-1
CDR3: ASSPDSFTYEQY

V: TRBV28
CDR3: ASTETSGGTYEQY

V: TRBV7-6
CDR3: ASSLAPSGSGYEQY

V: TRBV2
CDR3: ASRRSLPGLFNTGELF

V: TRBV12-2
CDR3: ASRSGHTYRGQPQH

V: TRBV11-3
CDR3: ASPGGQPTYEQY

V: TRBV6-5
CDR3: ASSYGGSNTEAF

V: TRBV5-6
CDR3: ASSLHGAGNEKLF

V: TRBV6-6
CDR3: ASSYGQYGYT

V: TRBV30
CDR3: AWSVGQGARSEKLF

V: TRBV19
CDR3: ASSRFGGGGSTEAF

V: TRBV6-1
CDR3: ASSRQGNNEKLF

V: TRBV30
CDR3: AGGGRDYNEQF

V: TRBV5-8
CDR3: ASSLTRYGYT

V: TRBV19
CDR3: ASADSLYQPQH

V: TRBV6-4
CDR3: ASRRGGNYRVNEQY

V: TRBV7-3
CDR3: ASSPGSGTNTGELF

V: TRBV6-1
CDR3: ASSAQFVAGNTIY

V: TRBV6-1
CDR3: ASSVGTLSSYEQY

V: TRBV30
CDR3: AWSSASGRELF

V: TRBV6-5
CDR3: ASSPLQGRNQPQH

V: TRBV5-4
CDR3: ASSLGGTVSYEQY

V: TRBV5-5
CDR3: ASSLLAGTDTQY

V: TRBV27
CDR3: ASSLGQRFSSGANVLT

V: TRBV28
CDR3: ASRDGLAGHIQY

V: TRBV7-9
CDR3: ASSPKSSGPYEQY

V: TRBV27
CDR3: ASSLWGPQYEQY

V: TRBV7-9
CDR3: ASSAGQGITEAF

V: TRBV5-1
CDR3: ASSLSSWVVNTEAF

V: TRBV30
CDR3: AWSQSYFNYGYT

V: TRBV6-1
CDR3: ASSARSGQGGTEAF

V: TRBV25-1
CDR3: ASSEVSGSSYNEQF

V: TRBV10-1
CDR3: ASSVEQY

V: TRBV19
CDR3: ASSTTGSTDTQY

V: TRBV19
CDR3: ASSTNYNEQF

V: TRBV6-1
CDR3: ASSFDRFSYEQY

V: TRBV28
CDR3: ASSSPGAFGNQPQH

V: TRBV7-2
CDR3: ASSARAGDLSYEQY

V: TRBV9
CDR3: ASSVGGGRTDTQY

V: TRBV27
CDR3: ASSLDRAPERNTEAF

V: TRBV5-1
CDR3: ASTPVGGTEAF

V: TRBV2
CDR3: ASSEGLAGETDTQY

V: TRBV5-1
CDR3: ASSGGLSGELF

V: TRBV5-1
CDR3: ASSLVPSSTDTQY

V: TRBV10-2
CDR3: ASTPGVSGGSYEQY

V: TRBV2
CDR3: ASSETGRGYT

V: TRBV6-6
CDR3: ASRDSGSGNTIY